The entry that follows covers one T cell receptor beta chain sequence. Its antigen remains unidentified. The CDR3 runs 15 residues. The germline V gene encodes CDR1 SGDLS and CDR2 YYNGEE. Trimming at V came to 1 base and at J to 4 bases, leaving 4 bases not matched to a gene. TCR beta CDR3 sequences were amplified from RNA transcripts. Initially, a first-round RT-PCR of the TCR CDR3 employed the HTBI primer set. In TCRdb, the multiplex PCR reads were re-called with MiXCR into one record per CDR3 protein. The sample holds around 600,000 distinct CDR3 sequences, about 14% seen once. This sample stems from a study of T cells in Graves' hyperthyroidism and ophthalmopathy. Study conclusions and caveats: The blood repertoire included most of the expanded thyroid clonotypes above 0.001. Ophthalmopathy was separated from stable hyperthyroidism by a 13 V-J model.

Inclusion characteristics of ophthalmopathy patients comprised a Clinical Activity Score of at least 3, a NOSPECS grade of at least 4, and duration under 3 months. The study left out patients who had uncontrolled infection, other autoimmune disease, pregnancy or lactation. V is TRBV9 and J is TRBJ1-4; 7 bases match TRBD1. The receptor comes from a woman between 45 and 65 years old with Graves' ophthalmopathy. Sequencing was carried out using blood. The CDR3 sequence: CASSVKGQLNEKLFF. The CDR3 DNA reads TGTGCCAGCAGCGTAAAGGGACAGCTTAATGAAAAACTGTTTTTT.